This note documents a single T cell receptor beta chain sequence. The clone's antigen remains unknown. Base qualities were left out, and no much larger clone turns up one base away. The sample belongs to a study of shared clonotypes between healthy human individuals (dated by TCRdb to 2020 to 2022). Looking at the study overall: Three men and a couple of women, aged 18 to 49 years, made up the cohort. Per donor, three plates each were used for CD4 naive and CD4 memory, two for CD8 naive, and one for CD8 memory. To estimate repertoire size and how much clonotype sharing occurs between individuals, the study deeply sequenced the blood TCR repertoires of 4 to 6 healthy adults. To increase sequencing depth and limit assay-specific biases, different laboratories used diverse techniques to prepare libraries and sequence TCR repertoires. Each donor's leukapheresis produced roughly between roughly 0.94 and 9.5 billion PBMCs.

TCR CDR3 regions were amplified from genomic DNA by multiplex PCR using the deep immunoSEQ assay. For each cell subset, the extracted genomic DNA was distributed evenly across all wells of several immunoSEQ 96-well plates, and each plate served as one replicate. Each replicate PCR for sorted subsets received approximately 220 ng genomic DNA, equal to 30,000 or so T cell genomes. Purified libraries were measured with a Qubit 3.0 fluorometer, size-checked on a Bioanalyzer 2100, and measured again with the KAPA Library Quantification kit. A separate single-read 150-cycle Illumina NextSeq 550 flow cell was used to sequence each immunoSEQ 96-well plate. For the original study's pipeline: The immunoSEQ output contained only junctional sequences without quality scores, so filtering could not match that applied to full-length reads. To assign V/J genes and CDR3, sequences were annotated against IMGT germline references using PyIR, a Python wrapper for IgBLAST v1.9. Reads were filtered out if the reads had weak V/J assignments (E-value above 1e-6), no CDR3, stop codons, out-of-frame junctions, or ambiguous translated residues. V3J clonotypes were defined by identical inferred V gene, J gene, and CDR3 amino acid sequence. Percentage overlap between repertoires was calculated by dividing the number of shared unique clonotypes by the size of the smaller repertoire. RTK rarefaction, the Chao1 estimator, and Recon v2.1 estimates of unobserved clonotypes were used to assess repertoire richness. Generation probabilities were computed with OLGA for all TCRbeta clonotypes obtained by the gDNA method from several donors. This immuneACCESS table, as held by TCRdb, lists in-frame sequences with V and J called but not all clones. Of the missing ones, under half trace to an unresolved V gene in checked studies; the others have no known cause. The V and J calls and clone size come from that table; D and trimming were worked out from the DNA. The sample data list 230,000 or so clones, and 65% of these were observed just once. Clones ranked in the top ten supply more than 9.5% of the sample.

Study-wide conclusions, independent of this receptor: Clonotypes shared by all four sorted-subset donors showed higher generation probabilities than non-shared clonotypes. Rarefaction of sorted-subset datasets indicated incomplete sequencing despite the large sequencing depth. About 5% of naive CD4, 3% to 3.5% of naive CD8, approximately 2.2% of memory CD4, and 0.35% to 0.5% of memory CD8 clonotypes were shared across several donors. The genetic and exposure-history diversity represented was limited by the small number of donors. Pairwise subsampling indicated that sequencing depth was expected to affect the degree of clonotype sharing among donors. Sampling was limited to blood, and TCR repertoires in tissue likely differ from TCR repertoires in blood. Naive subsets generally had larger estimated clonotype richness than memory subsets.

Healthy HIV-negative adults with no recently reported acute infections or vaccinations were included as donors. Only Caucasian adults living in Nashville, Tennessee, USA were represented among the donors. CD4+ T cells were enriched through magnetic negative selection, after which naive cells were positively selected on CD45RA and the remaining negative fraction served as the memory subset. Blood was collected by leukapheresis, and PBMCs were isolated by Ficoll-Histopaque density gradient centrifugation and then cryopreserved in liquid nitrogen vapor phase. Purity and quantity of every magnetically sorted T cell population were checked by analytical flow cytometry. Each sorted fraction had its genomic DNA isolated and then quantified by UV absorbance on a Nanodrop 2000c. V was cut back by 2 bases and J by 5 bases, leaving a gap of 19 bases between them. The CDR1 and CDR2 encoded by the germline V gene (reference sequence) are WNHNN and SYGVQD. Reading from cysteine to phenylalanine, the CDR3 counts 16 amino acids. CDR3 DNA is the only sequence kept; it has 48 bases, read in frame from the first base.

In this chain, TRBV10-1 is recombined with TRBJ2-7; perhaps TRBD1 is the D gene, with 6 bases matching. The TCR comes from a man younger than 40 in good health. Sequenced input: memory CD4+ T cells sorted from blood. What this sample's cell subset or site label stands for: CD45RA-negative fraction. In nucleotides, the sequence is TGCGCCAGCAGTGAGGATTTCCCCTACCGGGACAACGAGCAGTACTTC. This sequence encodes CASSEDFPYRDNEQYF.